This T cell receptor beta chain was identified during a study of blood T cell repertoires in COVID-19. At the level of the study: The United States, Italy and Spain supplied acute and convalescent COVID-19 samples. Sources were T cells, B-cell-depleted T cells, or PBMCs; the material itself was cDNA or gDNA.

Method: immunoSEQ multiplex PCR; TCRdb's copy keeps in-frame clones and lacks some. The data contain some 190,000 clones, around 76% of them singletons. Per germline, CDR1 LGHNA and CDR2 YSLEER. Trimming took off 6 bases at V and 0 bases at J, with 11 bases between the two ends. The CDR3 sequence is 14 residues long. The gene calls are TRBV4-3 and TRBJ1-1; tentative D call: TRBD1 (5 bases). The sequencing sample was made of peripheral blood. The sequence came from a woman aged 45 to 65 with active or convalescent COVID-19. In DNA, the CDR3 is TGCGCCAGCAGAATTGACAGAATGAACACTGAAGCTTTCTTT. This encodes CASRIDRMNTEAFF.